The 24 T cell receptor beta chains below come from one sample, sequenced in a study of patients and donors after allogeneic stem cell transplantation. TCRdb fed the RT-PCR reads into MiXCR, producing one record per CDR3 protein. The sample carries about 960,000 distinct CDR3 sequences, roughly 18% recorded once. Input material: blood, either unsorted or a sorted T cell fraction (not recorded which). All receptors derive from a human donor who was either an allogeneic HSCT recipient or a stem cell or donor lymphocyte infusion donor (not recorded which). It is not recorded whose cells these are; they may come from a transplant donor.

This clonotype appeared many times. This rearrangement joins TRBV10-3 to TRBJ1-1; D is uncertain. Germline CDR1 ENHRY, CDR2 SYGVKD. The CDR3 sequence is 12 residues long. The ends were cut back, 6 bases at V and 0 bases at J, with 5 bases in the middle. The CDR3 DNA reads as TGTGCCATCAGCGGGGTGAACACTGAAGCTTTCTTT. It is translated as CAISGVNTEAFF.

A note on this clonotype: This clone may be a read error of a much larger clone one base away. This chain links TRBV11-2 with TRBJ2-2, with 9 bases that match TRBD1. Germline values: CDR1 SGHAT, CDR2 FQNNGV. V gave up 7 bases and J gave up 3 bases; unmatched junction bases: 3. The CDR3 length is 14 residues. In DNA form, the CDR3 reads TGTGCCAGCACCCGGACAGGGGACACCGGGGAGCTGTTTTTT. Its translation is CASTRTGDTGELFF.

This clonotype was detected a few times. This chain joins TRBV9 and TRBJ2-1, with TRBD2 as a possible D gene (6 bases). This CDR3 has 20 residues. The ends were cut back, 4 bases at V and 0 bases at J, with 26 bases in the middle. The V gene's germline CDR1 is SGDLS and CDR2 YYNGEE. CDR3 sequence reads: CASSPSWDLHTTSSYNEQFF. The DNA for the CDR3 is TGTGCCAGCAGCCCCAGCTGGGACTTACATACTACTAGCTCCTACAATGAGCAGTTCTTC. The variable domain in full, completed from reference TRBV9 and TRBJ2-1, reads DSGVTQTPKHLITATGQRVTLRCSPRSGDLSVYWYQQSLDQGLQFLIQYYNGEERAKGNILERFSAQQFPDLHSELNLSSLELGDSALYFCASSPSWDLHTTSSYNEQFFGPGTRLTVL.

This clonotype was detected a few times. This chain uses TRBV12-3 or TRBV12-4 with TRBJ2-1; D not certain. CDR3 length: 11 residues. The V end lost 8 bases, the J end lost 13 bases, and 15 bases lay between the germline ends. The CDR3 protein is CASCNSIGQFF. CDR3 nucleotides: TGTGCCAGCTGTAATTCCATCGGCCAGTTCTTC.

This clonotype was seen many times. The chain is built from TRBV5-6 and TRBJ2-7; the D is unclear. Germline lookup yields CDR1 SGHDT and CDR2 YYEEEE. The CDR3 is 15 amino acids. V lost 4 bases and J 0 bases, leaving 14 bases between the germline ends. As DNA, the CDR3 is TGTGCCAGCAGCCGATCCGGGTCCTCCTCCTACGAGCAGTACTTC. Protein sequence: CASSRSGSSSYEQYF.

This clonotype turned up a few times. V and J are TRBV29-1 and TRBJ2-1; possibly TRBD2 for D (6 bases). The germline V and J ends were trimmed by 8 bases and 13 bases, with 18 bases remaining between them. The V gene's germline CDR1 is SQVTM and CDR2 ANQGSEA. CDR3 length: 11 amino acids. The CDR3 sequence is CSLPVGGNQFF. CDR3 coding DNA: TGCAGCCTACCAGTCGGAGGGAATCAGTTCTTC.

This clonotype was observed a handful of times. The chain couples TRBV9 to TRBJ2-2; 9 bases align to TRBD2. The CDR3 is 18 amino acids. The trim removed 0 bases at V and 2 bases at J, leaving 8 bases unmatched. Germline V gene data show CDR1 as SGDLS and CDR2 as YYNGEE. The CDR3, as DNA: TGTGCCAGCAGCGTAGGGCTAGCGGGACGGGTAAACACCGGGGAGCTGTTTTTT. Encoded protein: CASSVGLAGRVNTGELFF.

This rearrangement joins TRBV7-9 to TRBJ2-7; TRBD2 agrees at 7 bases. CDR3 length: 14 amino acids. V was pared by 10 bases and J by 0 bases, with 9 bases of the junction left unmatched. Looked up from germline, CDR1 is SEHNR and CDR2 is FQNEAQ (reference sequence). CDR3 in amino acids: CANLGGILSYEQYF. Here the CDR3 DNA reads TGTGCCAATTTGGGAGGGATCCTCTCCTACGAGCAGTACTTC.

The chain has TRBV24-1 and TRBJ2-7; D possibly corresponds to TRBD1 (5 bases). With 7 bases removed from V and 5 bases from J, the gap between germline ends came to 14 bases. Germline V gives CDR1 KGHDR, CDR2 SFDVKD. This CDR3 spans 13 amino acids. In DNA form, the CDR3 reads TGTGCCACCAGCGCAGGGTTTTCCGACGAGCAGTACTTC. This translates into CATSAGFSDEQYF.

The V and J genes are TRBV27 and TRBJ1-4; D is ambiguous. The CDR3 is made up of 14 amino acids. V lost 3 bases, J lost 8 bases, and 13 bases lay in between. Germline CDR1 is MNHEY and CDR2 is SMNVEV (reference sequence). CDR3 amino acids: CASSFKGLGEKLFF. CDR3 in DNA: TGTGCCAGCAGTTTTAAGGGCCTAGGGGAAAAACTGTTTTTT.

This clonotype was found a few times. The CDR3 DNA reads TGTGCCAGCAGCTTAGTAGGGACTAGTGGCGGGAACTACGAGCAGTACTTC. As protein: CASSLVGTSGGNYEQYF. This chain joins TRBV7-2 and TRBJ2-7; 8 bases are shared with TRBD2. The CDR3 loop spans 17 amino acids. Per germline, CDR1 SGHTA and CDR2 FQGNSA. Losses at the gene ends were 1 base for V and 3 bases for J; bases not matched to a gene: 11.

V gene TRBV7-9 combines with J gene TRBJ2-1; 14 bases line up with TRBD2. With V trimmed by 4 bases and J by 9 bases, 11 bases remained unmatched. Germline V CDR1 and CDR2: SEHNR, FQNEAQ (reference sequence). The CDR3 consists of 17 residues. CDR3 amino acids: CASSSTKTSGGAGEQFF. The CDR3 DNA reads TGTGCCAGCAGCTCAACCAAGACTAGCGGGGGGGCGGGTGAGCAGTTCTTC.

The chain joins TRBV6-2 or TRBV6-3 to TRBJ1-5, with D unresolved. Trimming shortened V by 7 bases and J by 3 bases, and 10 bases separated the two germline ends. Germline V lookup: CDR1 MNHEY, CDR2 SVGEGT. The CDR3 contains 13 residues. The CDR3 loop reads CASTLSPNQPQHF. The CDR3 DNA is TGTGCCAGCACCTTGTCCCCCAATCAGCCCCAGCATTTT.

The CDR3: CASTKPPSGEVNSPLHF. Written as DNA, the CDR3 is TGTGCCAGCACCAAACCTCCAAGTGGGGAGGTGAATTCACCCCTCCACTTT. V is TRBV21-1 and J is TRBJ1-6. TRBV21-1 is listed as a pseudogene. The CDR3 is 17 residues long.

This clonotype came up a few times. In DNA form, the CDR3 reads TGTGCCAGCAGTTTATCCGGACTAGCGAGCGACGAGCAGTACTTC. Its protein product is CASSLSGLASDEQYF. This sequence joins TRBV27 and TRBJ2-7, with 9 positions matching TRBD2. This CDR3 is 15 amino acids long. The V and J ends lost 0 bases and 5 bases, in that order; junction bases with no gene match: 5. Germline CDR1 is MNHEY and CDR2 is SMNVEV (reference sequence).

This clonotype turned up a few times. The CDR3 sequence is CSARNSGVETQYF. The CDR3 DNA sequence: TGCAGCGCGCGTAATAGCGGGGTTGAGACCCAGTACTTC. The rearrangement uses TRBV29-1 and TRBJ2-5, with 8 bases matching TRBD2. The CDR3 spans 13 residues. Germline assignment: CDR1 SQVTM and CDR2 ANQGSEA. The V and J ends lost 7 bases and 5 bases, in that order; junction bases with no gene match: 9.

This clonotype has a count of ten or more. The chain links TRBV29-1 to TRBJ2-5; TRBD1 agrees at 9 bases. V lost 5 bases, J lost 2 bases, and 9 bases stayed unmatched. Germline V CDR1 and CDR2: SQVTM, ANQGSEA. This CDR3 is built from 15 residues. The chain's CDR3 is CSVRGTGSPQETQYF. The CDR3 DNA is TGCAGCGTTCGTGGGACAGGGAGTCCACAAGAGACCCAGTACTTC.

This clonotype was counted between two and nine times. Here the CDR3 reads CASSPRESLTDTQYF. As DNA, the CDR3 is TGTGCCAGCAGCCCCCGGGAGTCGTTAACAGATACGCAGTATTTT. The chain uses TRBV9 and TRBJ2-3; the D gene is possibly TRBD2 (6 bases). Trimming pared 4 bases from V and 3 bases from J, leaving 15 bases between. CDR1 SGDLS and CDR2 YYNGEE come from the germline V gene. The CDR3 is 15 amino acids.

This clonotype was found a few times. J is TRBJ1-2 and V is TRBV4-1; 8 nucleotides align to TRBD1. This CDR3 is built from 16 residues. V was clipped by 3 bases and J by 6 bases; unmatched bases: 12. Germline assignment: CDR1 MGHRA and CDR2 YSYEKL. The CDR3 here is CASSHRTGQLINGYTF. The CDR3 DNA reads TGCGCCAGCAGCCATAGGACAGGGCAGTTGATAAATGGCTACACCTTC.

Notes on this clonotype: Possible read error: a much larger clone is one base away. V usage is TRBV12-3 or TRBV12-4 and J usage is TRBJ1-1; D possibly corresponds to TRBD1 (6 bases). There are 14 residues in the CDR3. V lost 2 bases and J 11 bases, leaving 18 bases between the germline ends. CDR3 sequence: CASSLFATGLEAFF. In DNA form, the CDR3 reads TGTGCCAGCAGTTTATTCGCTACAGGGTTGGAGGCTTTCTTT.

This clonotype was observed a handful of times. The chain employs TRBV7-8 and TRBJ1-4; TRBD1 agrees at 8 bases. V lost 2 bases, J lost 5 bases, and 1 base stayed unmatched. This CDR3 is built from 14 residues. Germline CDR1 reads SGHVS; CDR2 reads FQNEAQ. CDR3 amino acids: CASSLHRGNEKLFF. The CDR3 nucleotides are TGTGCCAGCAGCTTACACAGGGGGAATGAAAAACTGTTTTTT.

The chain employs TRBV15 and TRBJ2-5; D is uncertain. Trimming stripped 5 bases from V and 2 bases from J, with 12 bases between. The CDR3 is 14 amino acids. CDR1 LNHNV and CDR2 YYDKDF come from the germline V gene (reference sequence). The CDR3: CATSRATQQETQYF. Written as DNA, the CDR3 is TGTGCCACCAGCCGGGCCACTCAGCAAGAGACCCAGTACTTC.

There are a few counts of this clonotype. This rearrangement joins TRBV24-1 to TRBJ2-1; 7 bases agree with TRBD1. The germline gives CDR1 KGHDR, CDR2 SFDVKD. The CDR3 extends over 16 amino acids. Trimming at V came to 9 bases and at J to 1 base, leaving 11 bases not matched to a gene. The CDR3 loop is CATSDRVGSSYNEQFF. CDR3 nucleotides: TGTGCCACCTCCGACAGGGTTGGAAGTTCCTACAATGAGCAGTTCTTC.

V gene TRBV6-2 or TRBV6-3 combines with J gene TRBJ1-1; tentatively, D is TRBD1 (5 bases). The V and J ends lost 3 bases and 1 base respectively, with 12 bases between them. This CDR3 contains 15 residues. Germline V lookup: CDR1 MNHEY, CDR2 SVGEGT. CDR3 protein: CASSYLDTQNTEAFF. The CDR3 DNA reads TGTGCCAGCAGTTATTTGGACACTCAGAACACTGAAGCTTTCTTT.